The 8 T cell receptor beta chains below all came from one sample that was sequenced in a study of human T cells and chemical hapten exposure. TCRdb processed the RACE reads anew with MiXCR; each CDR3 protein has one entry. Of some 110,000 distinct CDR3 sequences in the sample, 11% were seen once. Time point: patch test 3, about 24 weeks after DPC sensitization. Treatment here: therapeutic diphenylcyclopropenone sensitization with weekly scalp DPC. Sequenced here: whole blood, sampled in connection with sensitization to the hapten diphenylcyclopropenone (DPC). These receptors all come from a woman aged 45-60 years with alopecia areata. Some clones in this sample may be carry-over from other donors' samples.

The chain has TRBV29-1 and TRBJ2-3; a weak D match, TRBD1 (6 bases). The germline V and J ends were trimmed by 4 bases and 2 bases, with 10 bases remaining between them. The CDR3 covers 13 residues. Germline V gene sequence: CDR1 SQVTM, CDR2 ANQGSEA. The CDR3 reads CSVVTGNTDTQYF. The CDR3 coding sequence is TGCAGCGTTGTGACAGGAAACACAGATACGCAGTATTTT.

Ten or more counts support this clonotype. This chain links TRBV29-1 with TRBJ2-1; TRBD2 matches at 8 bases. Germline trimming cut 5 bases from V and 7 bases from J; bases unmatched to any gene: 7. The germline gives CDR1 SQVTM, CDR2 ANQGSEA. The CDR3 contains 13 residues. CDR3 amino acids: CSVLAGGGNEQFF. CDR3 nucleotides: TGCAGCGTTCTGGCGGGGGGCGGAAATGAGCAGTTCTTC.

The rearrangement uses TRBV24-1 and TRBJ2-1, with TRBD2 identical over 8 bases. With V trimmed by 3 bases and J by 0 bases, 3 bases remained unmatched. Germline V gene data show CDR1 as KGHDR and CDR2 as SFDVKD. The length of the CDR3 is 16 residues. The CDR3 protein is CATSDRSGGSYNEQFF. The CDR3, as DNA: TGTGCCACCAGTGATAGGAGCGGGGGCTCCTACAATGAGCAGTTCTTC.

This clonotype has more than one count but fewer than ten. The V call is TRBV7-9, the J call TRBJ1-1; the D is unclear. Germline loops: CDR1 SEHNR, CDR2 FQNEAQ (reference sequence). The CDR3 consists of 14 residues. Between the trimmed V and J ends, which lost 1 base and 1 base, there was a span of 7 bases. The CDR3, as DNA: TGTGCCAGCAGCTTAGAGGATACGAACACTGAAGCTTTCTTT. Encoded protein: CASSLEDTNTEAFF.

In this sample, this clonotype turned up a few times. The chain has TRBV7-9 and TRBJ1-1; possible D gene TRBD1, 6 bases. Germline V gives CDR1 SEHNR, CDR2 FQNEAQ (reference sequence). V was clipped by 4 bases and J by 5 bases, with 8 bases between them. The CDR3 length is 12 residues. CDR3 amino acids: CASSSGQTEAFF. As DNA, the CDR3 is TGTGCCAGCAGCTCTGGACAGACTGAAGCTTTCTTT.

There are many counts of this clonotype. The chain uses TRBV24-1 and TRBJ2-1, with 7 bases that match TRBD2. The CDR3 consists of 12 residues. Trimming cost V 9 bases and J 6 bases; bases outside gene matches: 4. Germline assignment: CDR1 KGHDR and CDR2 SFDVKD. This CDR3 is CATLGEGNEQFF. DNA of the CDR3: TGTGCCACCCTTGGGGAGGGCAATGAGCAGTTCTTC.

A remark on this clonotype: Relative to the germline gene, one junction end is altered; a read error may explain this. The chain recombines TRBV6-6 with TRBJ1-6; 7 nucleotides line up with TRBD1. Per the germline V gene, CDR1 is MNHNY and CDR2 is SVGAGI (reference sequence). This CDR3 region has 15 residues. CDR3 sequence (DNA): TGTGTCAGCAGTTATTACAGGGGCCATAATTCACCCCTCCACTTT. Translated: CVSSYYRGHNSPLHF.

This clonotype was observed many times. This chain connects TRBV7-6 to TRBJ2-2, with D unresolved. V lost 1 base to trimming and J lost 5 bases, with 5 bases between them. There are 13 residues in the CDR3. From germline, CDR1 is SGHVS and CDR2 FNYEAQ. The CDR3, as DNA: TGTGCCAGCAGCTTAGGGGGTACCGGGGAGCTGTTTTTT. It translates to CASSLGGTGELFF.